The 28 T cell receptor beta chains below come from one sample, sequenced in a study of blood T cell repertoires in COVID-19. TCRdb's table, derived via immunoSEQ multiplex PCR, lists solely in-frame clones and lacks some. The repertoire holds 400,000 to 550,000 clones, 80% to 90% seen once, with over 4% in the top ten. Sequenced sample: peripheral blood. The receptors were gathered from a woman aged 25 to 45 with acute or convalescent COVID-19.

The chain recombines TRBV12-3 or TRBV12-4 with TRBJ2-5; 8 nucleotides line up with TRBD1. The trim removed 7 bases at V and 3 bases at J, leaving 4 bases unmatched. The CDR3 contains 13 residues. The CDR3 sequence: CASTPDREETQYF. The CDR3 DNA reads as TGTGCCAGCACCCCGGACAGGGAAGAGACCCAGTACTTC.

CDR3 sequence (DNA): TGTGCCAGCAGCCCCAGGGTGCAAGAGACCCAGTACTTC. This translates into CASSPRVQETQYF. The chain uses TRBV7-6 and TRBJ2-5; possible D gene TRBD1, 5 bases. Germline CDR1 is SGHVS and CDR2 is FNYEAQ. This CDR3 has 13 amino acids. The germline V and J ends were trimmed by 5 bases and 2 bases, with 9 bases remaining between them.

The chain combines TRBV27 with TRBJ2-7; D not certain. The CDR3 extends over 13 amino acids. Germline CDR1 MNHEY, CDR2 SMNVEV (reference sequence). V gave up 8 bases and J gave up 3 bases, with 14 bases separating them. CDR3 sequence (DNA): TGTGCCAGCGGGCCCGACGCGCGCTACGAGCAGTACTTC. This encodes CASGPDARYEQYF.

The gene calls are TRBV14 and TRBJ2-2; D not resolved. The CDR3 has 16 residues. The V end lost 2 bases, the J end lost 0 bases, and 10 bases lay between the germline ends. CDR1 and CDR2 (germline): SGHDN, FVKESK. CDR3 region: CASSQSLLANTGELFF. CDR3 nucleotides: TGTGCCAGCAGCCAAAGTTTACTGGCGAACACCGGGGAGCTGTTTTTT. The entire variable domain, with the rest obtained from reference TRBV14 and TRBJ2-2, is as follows: EAGVTQFPSHSVIEKGQTVTLRCDPISGHDNLYWYRRVMGKEIKFLLHFVKESKQDESGMPNNRFLAERTGGTYSTLKVQPAELEDSGVYFCASSQSLLANTGELFFGEGSRLTVL.

The chain joins TRBV1 to TRBJ2-3; the D call in the table, TRBD2, was not verified against the DNA. TRBV1 is a recognized pseudogene. CDR3 length: 17 amino acids. The CDR3 sequence: CTSSLLAGGPREDTQYF. The CDR3 bases are TGCACCAGCAGCCTCCTAGCGGGGGGGCCGCGTGAAGATACGCAGTATTTT.

This chain joins TRBV27 and TRBJ2-7; 7 positions agree with TRBD1. The CDR3 length is 14 residues. V trimming: 2 bases; J trimming: 1 base; junction bases outside the gene matches: 2. CDR1 is MNHEY and CDR2 is SMNVEV in the germline V gene (reference sequence). CDR3 residues: CASSLGTDSYEQYF. CDR3 nucleotide sequence: TGTGCCAGCAGTTTAGGGACAGATTCCTACGAGCAGTACTTC.

This chain connects TRBV5-5 to TRBJ1-1; 7 bases agree with TRBD1. The CDR3 length is 16 residues. Germline CDR1 reads SGHKS; CDR2 reads YYEKEE (reference sequence). J was trimmed by 0 bases and V by 0 bases; bases with no gene match: 5. The CDR3 loop reads CASSLATGLMNTEAFF. The CDR3 bases are TGTGCCAGCAGCTTGGCGACAGGGCTTATGAACACTGAAGCTTTCTTT.

The J gene is TRBJ1-1, the V gene TRBV7-9; D gene ambiguous. The V end lost 6 bases, the J end lost 0 bases, and 11 bases lay between the germline ends. Germline CDR1 SEHNR, CDR2 FQNEAQ (reference sequence). The CDR3 loop spans 14 amino acids. The CDR3 region has the DNA TGTGCCAGCAGTCGGGGAGGCCTGAACACTGAAGCTTTCTTT. The encoded protein is CASSRGGLNTEAFF. Drawing the rest from reference TRBV7-9 and TRBJ1-1, the complete variable domain is DTGVSQNPRHKITKRGQNVTFRCDPISEHNRLYWYRQTLGQGPEFLTYFQNEAQLEKSRLLSDRFSAERPKGSFSTLEIQRTEQGDSAMYLCASSRGGLNTEAFFGQGTRLTVV.

The chain employs TRBV11-3 and TRBJ2-2; D unclear. There are 14 residues in the CDR3. Germline V gene sequence: CDR1 SGHNT, CDR2 YENEEA. The V end was cut by 1 base, the J end by 6 bases, with 9 bases between. The CDR3 sequence: CASSLGQQAGELFF. In DNA form, the CDR3 reads TGTGCCAGCAGCTTAGGCCAACAAGCCGGGGAGCTGTTTTTT.

As regards this clone: This may arise from a read error, as a much more abundant clone is one base away. V usage is TRBV5-5 and J usage is TRBJ1-2; 9 bases line up with TRBD1. From germline, CDR1 is SGHKS and CDR2 YYEKEE (reference sequence). CDR3 length: 13 amino acids. J gave up 6 bases and V 2 bases, and 2 bases lay outside the gene matches. Here the CDR3 reads CASSLRTGDGYTF. The DNA for the CDR3 is TGTGCCAGCAGCTTACGGACAGGGGATGGCTACACCTTC.

The rearrangement uses TRBV9 and TRBJ2-3; the D gene is possibly TRBD1 (7 bases). This CDR3 is built from 15 residues. Germline CDR1 SGDLS, CDR2 YYNGEE. Trimming pared 4 bases from V and 6 bases from J, leaving 18 bases between. Here the CDR3 DNA reads TGTGCCAGCAGCCCCTCCCAGGGGGGAGTGGATACGCAGTATTTT. Translation gives CASSPSQGGVDTQYF.

The chain couples TRBV19 to TRBJ2-7, with 7 bases aligning to TRBD1. Trimming took 10 bases from V and 1 from J; bases not matched to a gene: 4. The CDR3 extends over 12 amino acids. Germline CDR1 reads LNHDA; CDR2 reads SQIVND (reference sequence). This chain's CDR3 is CATRDSSYEQYF. CDR3 in DNA: TGTGCCACCCGGGACAGTTCCTACGAGCAGTACTTC. Based on the CDR3 plus reference TRBV19 and TRBJ2-7, the full variable domain is DGGITQSPKYLFRKEGQNVTLSCEQNLNHDAMYWYRQDPGQGLRLIYYSQIVNDFQKGDIAEGYSVSREKKESFPLTVTSAQKNPTAFYLCATRDSSYEQYFGPGTRLTVT.

V usage is TRBV13 and J usage is TRBJ1-1; D perhaps matches TRBD1 (5 bases). Trimming stripped 7 bases from V and 2 bases from J, with 14 bases between. CDR3 length: 14 residues. From germline, CDR1 is PRHDT and CDR2 FYEKMQ (reference sequence). CDR3 DNA sequence: TGTGCCAGCACCTCACAGGCGAATAACACTGAAGCTTTCTTT. Amino acid sequence: CASTSQANNTEAFF.

A note on this clone: Different DNA sequences within this sample yield the same CDR3. This rearrangement joins TRBV5-1 to TRBJ2-1; D possibly corresponds to TRBD2 (6 bases). V was trimmed by 4 bases and J by 0 bases, leaving 8 bases between them. The CDR3 spans 14 residues. CDR1 is SGHRS, CDR2 YFSETQ, per germline. CDR3 protein: CASSAGSSYNEQFF. For the CDR3, the DNA is TGCGCCAGCAGCGCGGGGTCCTCCTACAATGAGCAGTTCTTC. Full variable domain (outside the CDR3, taken from reference TRBV5-1 and TRBJ2-1): KAGVTQTPRYLIKTRGQQVTLSCSPISGHRSVSWYQQTPGQGLQFLFEYFSETQRNKGNFPGRFSGRQFSNSRSEMNVSTLELGDSALYLCASSAGSSYNEQFFGPGTRLTVL.

V usage is TRBV19 and J usage is TRBJ2-2; TRBD1 might be the D (6 bases). CDR1 LNHDA and CDR2 SQIVND come from the germline V gene (reference sequence). V gave up 6 bases and J gave up 1 base, with 12 bases separating them. There are 15 residues in the CDR3. CDR3 in amino acids: CASRNLQGNTGELFF. CDR3 DNA: TGTGCCAGTAGAAATTTACAGGGGAACACCGGGGAGCTGTTTTTT.

Only a few counts were recorded for this clone. The V gene is TRBV5-1, the J gene TRBJ2-1; 12 nucleotides line up with TRBD2. The CDR3 is 15 residues long. Trimming at V came to 0 bases and at J to 12 bases, leaving 7 bases not matched to a gene. In germline, CDR1 is SGHRS, CDR2 YFSETQ. CDR3 nucleotides: TGCGCCAGCAGCTTGGATCCTAGCGGGGGGGCTGGGCAGTTCTTC. Translated, it gives CASSLDPSGGAGQFF. The entire variable domain, with the rest obtained from reference TRBV5-1 and TRBJ2-1, is as follows: KAGVTQTPRYLIKTRGQQVTLSCSPISGHRSVSWYQQTPGQGLQFLFEYFSETQRNKGNFPGRFSGRQFSNSRSEMNVSTLELGDSALYLCASSLDPSGGAGQFFGPGTRLTVL.

The CDR3 nucleotides are TGTGCCTGGAGTCTCGGACATTCCCACTACACCTTC. It translates to CAWSLGHSHYTF. The chain links TRBV30 to TRBJ1-2, with D maybe TRBD1 (5 bases). Looked up from germline, CDR1 is GTSNPN and CDR2 is SVGIG (reference sequence). CDR3 size: 12 residues. Trimming pared 2 bases from V and 10 bases from J, leaving 14 bases between.

The genes are TRBV5-1 and TRBJ2-5; TRBD1 is a possible D gene (6 bases). V lost 6 bases and J lost 2, with 17 bases in between. The CDR3 runs to 15 residues. CDR1 is SGHRS, CDR2 YFSETQ, per germline. CDR3 in DNA: TGCGCCAGCACCAAGGGTGGGGGCGGTCAAGAGACCCAGTACTTC. This sequence encodes CASTKGGGGQETQYF. The full variable domain, rest sourced from reference TRBV5-1 and TRBJ2-5, is KAGVTQTPRYLIKTRGQQVTLSCSPISGHRSVSWYQQTPGQGLQFLFEYFSETQRNKGNFPGRFSGRQFSNSRSEMNVSTLELGDSALYLCASTKGGGGQETQYFGPGTRLLVL.

This clone was detected only once. Other nucleotide sequences from this sample produce the same CDR3. The chain couples TRBV5-1 to TRBJ1-1; D perhaps matches TRBD1 (6 bases). The CDR3 consists of 15 residues. V dropped 3 bases and J dropped 4 bases, with 16 bases sitting between them. From germline, CDR1 is SGHRS and CDR2 YFSETQ. The CDR3 nucleotides are TGCGCCAGCAGCTCCCCCGGGGGGGCTGGCACTGAAGCTTTCTTT. Protein: CASSSPGGAGTEAFF.

The V call is TRBV30, the J call TRBJ1-1; 7 bases align to TRBD1. Trimming removed 1 base from V and 2 bases from J; junction bases left unmatched: 7. The CDR3 has 15 residues. CDR1 and CDR2 (germline): GTSNPN, SVGIG (reference sequence). The CDR3 loop is CAWSDLGTANTEAFF. The CDR3 nucleotides are TGTGCCTGGAGTGACTTAGGGACAGCTAACACTGAAGCTTTCTTT.

Only one count was recorded for this clone. At one end, the junction sequence differs from germline, possibly due to a read error. The gene calls are TRBV11-3 and TRBJ2-3, with D unresolved. Germline lookup yields CDR1 SGHNT and CDR2 YENEEA. The CDR3 spans 13 residues. CDR3 in DNA: TGTGCCAGCAGCTCGAACGTCGGAGATGCGCAGTATTTT. Its translation is CASSSNVGDAQYF.

The chain couples TRBV11-2 to TRBJ2-2; D possibly corresponds to TRBD2 (6 bases). V was trimmed by 3 bases and J by 1 base, leaving 15 bases between them. The CDR3 length is 17 residues. Germline CDR1 SGHAT, CDR2 FQNNGV. The CDR3 region has the DNA TGTGCCAGCAGCTTTCTGTTCACGGGACTGAACACCGGGGAGCTGTTTTTT. Translating it yields CASSFLFTGLNTGELFF. The whole variable domain, remainder taken from reference TRBV11-2 and TRBJ2-2, is EAGVAQSPRYKIIEKRQSVAFWCNPISGHATLYWYQQILGQGPKLLIQFQNNGVVDDSQLPKDRFSAERLKGVDSTLKIQPAKLEDSAVYLCASSFLFTGLNTGELFFGEGSRLTVL.

The CDR3 is CASSQDPPGGSQETQYF. The CDR3 DNA sequence: TGCGCCAGCAGCCAAGATCCGCCGGGAGGCTCCCAAGAGACCCAGTACTTC. The chain joins TRBV4-1 to TRBJ2-5; 7 bases fit TRBD2. This CDR3 contains 17 residues. The germline gives CDR1 MGHRA, CDR2 YSYEKL. Trimming took 0 bases from V and 1 from J; bases not matched to a gene: 8.

This clone was counted only a few times. This chain connects TRBV11-2 to TRBJ1-6; no clear D gene. The CDR3 runs 12 residues. Trimming left V 5 bases short and J 13 bases short, with 12 bases between. Germline V gene data show CDR1 as SGHAT and CDR2 as FQNNGV. The CDR3 loop reads CASSPAVGPLHF. CDR3 sequence (DNA): TGTGCCAGCAGCCCCGCGGTCGGGCCCCTCCACTTT. The variable domain in full, with the rest retrieved from reference TRBV11-2 and TRBJ1-6, is EAGVAQSPRYKIIEKRQSVAFWCNPISGHATLYWYQQILGQGPKLLIQFQNNGVVDDSQLPKDRFSAERLKGVDSTLKIQPAKLEDSAVYLCASSPAVGPLHFGNGTRLTVT.

V gene TRBV29-1 combines with J gene TRBJ2-5; 8 bases line up with TRBD2. This CDR3 spans 17 amino acids. V was pared by 3 bases and J by 4 bases, with 16 bases of the junction left unmatched. Germline CDR1 is SQVTM and CDR2 is ANQGSEA. CDR3 bases: TGCAGCGTTGAGATCGTCCCCCAGCGGGGGCTGGGAGAGACCCAGTACTTC. This translates into CSVEIVPQRGLGETQYF.

J is TRBJ2-2 and V is TRBV11-2; TRBD2 aligns across 13 bases. Trimming at V came to 7 bases and at J to 0 bases, leaving 8 bases not matched to a gene. The CDR3 extends over 18 amino acids. The germline V gene encodes CDR1 SGHAT and CDR2 FQNNGV. The CDR3 nucleotides read TGTGCCAGCACCCACGGACTAGCGGGGGCGACGAACACCGGGGAGCTGTTTTTT. As protein: CASTHGLAGATNTGELFF.

J is TRBJ1-1 and V is TRBV29-1; TRBD1 might be the D (5 bases). Trimming removed 5 bases from V and 0 bases from J, with 16 bases in between. This CDR3 spans 15 amino acids. The germline CDR1 and CDR2 sequences are SQVTM and ANQGSEA. The CDR3 DNA is TGCAGCGTTCCGAATCAGGCAGGGATGAACACTGAAGCTTTCTTT. It yields the protein CSVPNQAGMNTEAFF.

CDR3 DNA: TGTGCCAGCAGCTTATTGGATGGGACAAGTGAAGCTTTCTTT. Translated, it gives CASSLLDGTSEAFF. This chain joins TRBV5-6 and TRBJ1-1; possibly TRBD1 for D (6 bases). The CDR3 length is 14 residues. Trimming took off 2 bases at V and 7 bases at J, with 15 bases between the two ends. Per germline, CDR1 SGHDT and CDR2 YYEEEE. Using reference TRBV5-6 and TRBJ1-1 for the parts outside the CDR3, the full variable domain is DAGVTQSPTHLIKTRGQQVTLRCSPKSGHDTVSWYQQALGQGPQFIFQYYEEEERQRGNFPDRFSGHQFPNYSSELNVNALLLGDSALYLCASSLLDGTSEAFFGQGTRLTVV.